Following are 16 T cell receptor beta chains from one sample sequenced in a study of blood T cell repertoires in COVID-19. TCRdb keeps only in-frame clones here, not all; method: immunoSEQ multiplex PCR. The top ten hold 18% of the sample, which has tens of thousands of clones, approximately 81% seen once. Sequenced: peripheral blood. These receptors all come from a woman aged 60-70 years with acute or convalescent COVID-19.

The CDR3 sequence is CASSQFTDSGEAFF. Here the CDR3 DNA reads TGTGCCAGCAGCCAATTCACGGACAGCGGTGAAGCTTTCTTT. The V gene is TRBV14, the J gene TRBJ1-1; perhaps TRBD1 as D (6 bases). CDR3 size: 14 residues. Germline V gene sequence: CDR1 SGHDN, CDR2 FVKESK. V was pared by 2 bases and J by 7 bases, with 14 bases between.

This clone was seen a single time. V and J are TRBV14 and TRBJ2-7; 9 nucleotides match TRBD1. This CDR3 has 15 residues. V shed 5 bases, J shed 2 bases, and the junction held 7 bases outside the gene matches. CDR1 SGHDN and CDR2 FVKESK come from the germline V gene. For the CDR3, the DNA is TGTGCCAGCAGCTACCGGGACAGGGTCCCCTACGAGCAGTACTTC. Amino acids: CASSYRDRVPYEQYF.

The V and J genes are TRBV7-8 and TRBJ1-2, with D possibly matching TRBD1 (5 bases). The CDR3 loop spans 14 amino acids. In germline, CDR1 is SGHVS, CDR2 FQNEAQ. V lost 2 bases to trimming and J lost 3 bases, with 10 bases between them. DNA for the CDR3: TGTGCCAGCAGCTTACGAGAGACAGACTATGGCTACACCTTC. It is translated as CASSLRETDYGYTF.

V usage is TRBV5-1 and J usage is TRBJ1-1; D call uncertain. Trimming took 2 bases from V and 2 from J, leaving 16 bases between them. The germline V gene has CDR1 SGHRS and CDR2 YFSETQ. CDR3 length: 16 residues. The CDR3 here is CASSFIRLSSNTEAFF. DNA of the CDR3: TGCGCCAGCAGCTTTATAAGATTGTCCAGTAACACTGAAGCTTTCTTT. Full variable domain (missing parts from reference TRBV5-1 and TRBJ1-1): KAGVTQTPRYLIKTRGQQVTLSCSPISGHRSVSWYQQTPGQGLQFLFEYFSETQRNKGNFPGRFSGRQFSNSRSEMNVSTLELGDSALYLCASSFIRLSSNTEAFFGQGTRLTVV.

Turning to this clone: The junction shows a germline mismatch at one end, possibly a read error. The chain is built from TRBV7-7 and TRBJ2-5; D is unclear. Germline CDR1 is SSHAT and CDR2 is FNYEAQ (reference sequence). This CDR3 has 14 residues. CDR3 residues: CASSLSRTQETQYF. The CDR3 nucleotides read TGTGCTAGCAGCTTATCTAGAACACAAGAGACCCAGTACTTC.

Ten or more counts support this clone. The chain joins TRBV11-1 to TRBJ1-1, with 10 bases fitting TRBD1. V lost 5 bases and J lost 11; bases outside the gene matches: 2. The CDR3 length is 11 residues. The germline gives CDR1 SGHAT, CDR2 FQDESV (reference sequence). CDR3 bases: TGTGCCAGCAGCCCGGGACAGGGGGCTTTCTTT. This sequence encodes CASSPGQGAFF.

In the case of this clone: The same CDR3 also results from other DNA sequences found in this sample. The CDR3 region has the DNA TGTGCCAGCAGTGAGGGACTAGGCTACACCTTC. It codes for CASSEGLGYTF. The chain has TRBV2 and TRBJ1-2, with a possible D match to TRBD1 (5 bases). There are 11 residues in the CDR3. Germline CDR1 is SNHLY and CDR2 is FYNNEI. The ends were cut back, 3 bases at V and 8 bases at J, with 7 bases in the middle.

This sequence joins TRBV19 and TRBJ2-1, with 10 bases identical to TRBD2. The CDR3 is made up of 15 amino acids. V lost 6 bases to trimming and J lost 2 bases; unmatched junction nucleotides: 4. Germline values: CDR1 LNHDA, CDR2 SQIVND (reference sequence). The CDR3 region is CASSLLAGTYNEQFF. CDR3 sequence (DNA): TGTGCCAGTAGCCTACTAGCGGGGACCTACAATGAGCAGTTCTTC.

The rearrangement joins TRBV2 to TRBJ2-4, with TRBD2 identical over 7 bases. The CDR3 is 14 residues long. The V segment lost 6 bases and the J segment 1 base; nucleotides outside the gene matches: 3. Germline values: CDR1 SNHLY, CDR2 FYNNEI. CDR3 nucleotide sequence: TGTGCCAGCAGACCCGGGGGGGCCAAAAACATTCAGTACTTC. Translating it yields CASRPGGAKNIQYF.

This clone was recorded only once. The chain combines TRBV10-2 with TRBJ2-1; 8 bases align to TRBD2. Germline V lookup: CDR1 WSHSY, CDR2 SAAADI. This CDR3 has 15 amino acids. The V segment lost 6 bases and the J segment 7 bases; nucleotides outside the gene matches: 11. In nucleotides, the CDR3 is TGCGCCAGCAGACTAGCGGACCCGCCGGGGAATGAGCAGTTCTTC. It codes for CASRLADPPGNEQFF.

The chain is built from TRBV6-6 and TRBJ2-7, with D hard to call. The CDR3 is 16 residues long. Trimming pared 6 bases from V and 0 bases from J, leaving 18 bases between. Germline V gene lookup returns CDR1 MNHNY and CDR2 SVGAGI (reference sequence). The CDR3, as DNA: TGTGCCAGCAGCTGGGCCTCCGTAGGCTCCTCCTACGAGCAGTACGTC. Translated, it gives CASSWASVGSSYEQYV.

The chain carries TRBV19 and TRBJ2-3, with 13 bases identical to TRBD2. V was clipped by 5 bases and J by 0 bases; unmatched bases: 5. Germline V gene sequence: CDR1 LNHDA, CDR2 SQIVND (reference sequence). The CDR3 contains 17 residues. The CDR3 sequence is CASSPGLAGASTDTQYF. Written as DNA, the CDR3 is TGTGCCAGTAGTCCCGGACTAGCGGGGGCCAGCACAGATACGCAGTATTTT.

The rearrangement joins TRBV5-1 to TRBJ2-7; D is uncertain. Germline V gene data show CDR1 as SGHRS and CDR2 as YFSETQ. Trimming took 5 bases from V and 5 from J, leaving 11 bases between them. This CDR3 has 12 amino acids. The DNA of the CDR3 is TGCGCCAGCAGGCGAGGTTACGACGAGCAGTACTTC. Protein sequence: CASRRGYDEQYF.

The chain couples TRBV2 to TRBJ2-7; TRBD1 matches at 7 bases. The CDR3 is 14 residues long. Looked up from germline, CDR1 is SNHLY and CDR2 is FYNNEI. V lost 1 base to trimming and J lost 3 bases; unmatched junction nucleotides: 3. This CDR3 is CASSEGQGGYEQYF. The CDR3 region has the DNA TGTGCCAGCAGTGAAGGACAGGGCGGCTACGAGCAGTACTTC.

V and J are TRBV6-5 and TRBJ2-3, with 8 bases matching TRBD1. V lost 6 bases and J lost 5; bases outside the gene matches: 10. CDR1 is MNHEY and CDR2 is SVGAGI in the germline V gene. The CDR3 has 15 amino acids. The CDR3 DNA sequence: TGTGCCAGCAGCACGACAGGGGAGAGGAAAGATACGCAGTATTTT. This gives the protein CASSTTGERKDTQYF.

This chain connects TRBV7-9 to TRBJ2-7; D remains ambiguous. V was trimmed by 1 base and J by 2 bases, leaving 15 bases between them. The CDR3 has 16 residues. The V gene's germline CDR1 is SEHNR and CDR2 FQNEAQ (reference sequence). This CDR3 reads CASSLGVGQEAYEQYF. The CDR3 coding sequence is TGTGCCAGCAGCTTAGGGGTGGGCCAGGAAGCCTACGAGCAGTACTTC.